This TCR beta chain is drawn from a study of patients and donors after allogeneic stem cell transplantation. TCRdb re-derived calls from the RT-PCR reads in MiXCR, one entry per CDR3 protein. The repertoire holds 800,000 to 1,000,000 distinct CDR3 sequences, about 20% seen once, with 5% to 6.5% in the top ten. This sequence was found in a human donor who was either an allogeneic HSCT recipient or a stem cell or donor lymphocyte infusion donor (not recorded which). It is not recorded whose cells these are; they may come from a transplant donor. Sequenced input: blood, either unsorted or a sorted T cell fraction (not recorded which).

In DNA, the CDR3 is TGTGCCAGCAGTCGACCGGGACTACAGTCAGGGGAGCTGTTTTTT. This sequence encodes CASSRPGLQSGELFF. V and J are TRBV11-3 and TRBJ2-2; 7 nucleotides agree with TRBD2. This CDR3 is 15 amino acids long. The junction had 12 bases not matched to a gene; V was cut back by 6 bases and J by 8 bases. Looked up from germline, CDR1 is SGHNT and CDR2 is YENEEA. The full variable domain, completed using reference TRBV11-3 and TRBJ2-2, is EAGVVQSPRYKIIEKKQPVAFWCNPISGHNTLYWYLQNLGQGPELLIRYENEEAVDDSQLPKDRFSAERLKGVDSTLKIQPAELGDSAVYLCASSRPGLQSGELFFGEGSRLTVL.